The 6 T cell receptor beta chains in this list originate from one sample, sequenced in a study of regulatory T cells in long-lasting Graves disease (dated by TCRdb to the early 2020s). Interpreted using the paper, the time point label stands for: newly diagnosed GD, antithyroid drugs for less than 3 months. RNA was extracted from PBMCs in TRIzol for both TCR sequencing and RNA sequencing. Library construction relied on multiplex PCR. Instrument on record: Illumina HiSeq 4000. iRepertoire HTBI primers and Arm-PCR amplification of CDR3 regions were used to construct TCR beta libraries. TCRdb took the public reads, trimmed them with fastp at Q25, ran MiXCR for clone calling and kept in-frame beta chains. Identical CDR3 proteins give one entry, which carries the most common genes and DNA. Present in this sample are under 300,000 distinct CDR3 sequences, around 19% of which were seen just once. The ten top clones hold roughly 15% of the sample.

The sample was also linked to a second study, of T cells in Graves' hyperthyroidism and ophthalmopathy.

The sample here was peripheral blood mononuclear cells (PBMCs), taken at new diagnosis, from a patient treated with antithyroid drugs. The receptors come from a woman aged 25 to 39 with Graves disease. Donor details come from another sample of the same person, matched by shared clones.

This sequence joins TRBV5-1 and TRBJ2-1, with 9 bases lining up with TRBD1. The J call may be mistaken, given a closer DNA end match to TRBJ2-5. The CDR3 runs to 17 residues. Germline CDR1 and CDR2: SGHRS and YFSETQ. The CDR3 DNA reads TGCGCCAGCAGCTTGGGAACGCTACGGGACAGGGCGGAGACCCAGTACTTC. Residues: CASSLGTLRDRAETQYF.

To note about this clonotype: This sequence may be a read error, since a much larger clone differs from it by one base. The V call is TRBV20-1, the J call TRBJ2-1; TRBD2 might be the D (6 bases). Trimming removed 6 bases from V and 0 bases from J, with 18 bases in between. The germline V gene has CDR1 DFQATT and CDR2 SNEGSKA (reference sequence). The CDR3 runs to 16 residues. The CDR3 protein is CSAPTVSSDSYNEQFF. In DNA, the CDR3 is TGCAGTGCCCCCACCGTGTCTAGCGACTCCTACAATGAGCAGTTCTTC.

This clonotype was seen only once. A much larger clonotype is one base distant, so this may be a read error. Since the CDR3 does not end with the conserved phenylalanine or tryptophan, this likely comes from a read error. The CDR3 reads CSAFMGFDEQYS. As DNA, the CDR3 is TGCAGTGCTTTTATGGGTTTTGACGAGCAGTACTCC. The J gene is TRBJ2-7, the V gene TRBV20-1; D gene ambiguous. This CDR3 comprises 12 residues. The V and J ends lost 5 bases and 5 bases respectively, with 13 bases between them. The germline V gene has CDR1 DFQATT and CDR2 SNEGSKA (reference sequence).

This clonotype was seen ten or more times. The chain joins TRBV7-9 to TRBJ2-7; a possible D gene is TRBD1 (5 bases). In germline, CDR1 is SEHNR, CDR2 FQNEAQ (reference sequence). The CDR3 consists of 18 residues. V shed 4 bases and J shed 3 bases, with 25 bases lying between them. CDR3 loop: CASSSHLTGDRTSYEQYF. CDR3 nucleotides: TGTGCCAGCAGCTCCCACCTAACAGGAGACAGAACCAGCTACGAGCAGTACTTC.

This clonotype occurred many times. J is TRBJ1-6 and V is TRBV11-3; weak D call: TRBD1 (6 bases). This CDR3 spans 14 amino acids. V lost 2 bases, J lost 10 bases, and 12 bases lay in between. Germline values: CDR1 SGHNT, CDR2 YENEEA. The CDR3 DNA reads TGTGCCAGCAGCTTAACGGCAAGGGGGTCACCCCTCCACTTT. Translating gives CASSLTARGSPLHF.

There are many counts of this clonotype. The CDR3 reads CASSYREGMNTEAFF. In nucleotides, the CDR3 is TGTGCCAGCAGTTACAGGGAAGGAATGAACACTGAAGCTTTCTTT. The rearrangement joins TRBV6-5 to TRBJ1-1; D gene ambiguous. The CDR3 loop spans 15 amino acids. Per germline, CDR1 MNHEY and CDR2 SVGAGI. V dropped 2 bases and J dropped 0 bases, with 10 bases sitting between them.